Described below is a single T cell receptor (beta chain) sequence and its context. At least ten counts were recorded for this clonotype. Its recognized antigen is unknown. The sample holds no much larger clone one base away, and base qualities are not on file. The sample belongs to a study of T cells in Graves' hyperthyroidism and ophthalmopathy (dated by TCRdb to between 2018 and 2021). About the investigation overall: Peripheral blood samples were taken at initial diagnosis, before any treatment was given. The approximately 95 discovery patients were divided at random into training and test sets in a 7:3 ratio. The study also compared thyroid tissue and blood T-cell repertoires from several Graves' hyperthyroidism patients. According to the paper, TCR Vbeta CDR3 sequencing was carried out on over 130 peripheral blood samples, which came from approximately 43 ophthalmopathy, 75 or so hyperthyroidism and some 17 progressor patients. Prospective prediction of ophthalmopathy was tested in an independent validation cohort of 18 to 20 hyperthyroidism patients and roughly 16 patients who later progressed to ophthalmopathy. A discovery cohort of about a hundred patients, approximately 45 with Graves' ophthalmopathy and 55 to 60 with stable Graves' hyperthyroidism, was used to find distinguishing TCR V-J signatures. After sampling, hyperthyroidism patients received methimazole starting at 30 mg daily, and ophthalmopathy patients received high-dose intravenous methylprednisolone. General study outcomes and caveats: In validation, progression to ophthalmopathy was predicted by the model with 65% to 71% sensitivity and 72.22% specificity, a median of approximately 6.5 months before onset. No statistical method was used to set the sample size in advance, and investigators knew the group allocation. A 13 V-J signature model separated ophthalmopathy from stable hyperthyroidism, with 87.88% sensitivity and 81% to 82% specificity in cross-validation and 80%/75% in testing. Blood samples also contained most of the expanded thyroid clonotypes (frequency above 0.001), which suggests that blood repertoires may reflect thyroid immune responses.

Spanning cysteine to phenylalanine, the CDR3 consists of 14 amino acids. Only the CDR3 DNA is retained, 42 bases long and in frame from the first base. At the junction V is shortened by 4 bases and J by 3 bases; bases outside the gene matches: 4. As encoded in the germline V gene, CDR1 is SGHDT while CDR2 is YYEEEE. A patient counted as having stable Graves' hyperthyroidism if no progression to ophthalmopathy occurred over 18 months of follow-up. Hyperthyroidism patients were aged 18 to 65 years and newly diagnosed, with disease duration of less than 2 months. Exclusion was applied to patients with uncontrolled infections, other autoimmune diseases, pregnancy or lactation. Diagnoses relied on clinical symptoms, serum thyroxine and TRAb, thyroid ultrasound and orbital computed tomography. PBMCs were isolated from more than 9 ml of fresh peripheral blood by Ficoll-Paque density gradient centrifugation. Total RNA was extracted using Trizol reagent, and RNA quality was assessed on an Agilent 2100 Bioanalyzer.

TCR beta CDR3 regions were amplified from RNA transcripts. The first round of RT-PCR for the TCR CDR3 was performed with the HTBI primer set and the Qiagen OneStep RT-PCR kit. Libraries were constructed in a second round of multiplex PCR, after which size selection and purification were performed. Libraries were sequenced paired-end with 100 bp reads on an Illumina HiSeq2000. The original pipeline was this. SOAPnuke was used to process the raw data, removing reads that contained adapters or uncalled bases, had a mean Phred below 15, or lacked an exact match to the constant primer or identifier. COPE v1.2.5 was used to merge high-quality paired reads, and clonotypes were defined as unique nucleotide sequences. MiTCR v1.1 was used to align clonotypes to the IMGT TRBV, TRBD and TRBJ reference segments. Only V-J combinations with frequency above 0.0001, covering approximately 99% of repertoires, were analysed. A TCS score was defined as the ratio between F50 (clonal expansion) and ExV (chaos), using BLOSUM62-based TCRdist between CDR3 peptides within each V-J. Welch's t-statistics and random forest reduced around 550 V-J features to 10 to 15, which were used in a naive Bayes classifier (R e1071). TCRdb itself trimmed the public reads at Q25 with fastp, ran MiXCR and retained productive beta chains. All rows with the same CDR3 protein become a single entry with the most common DNA and genes. The V and J calls follow TCRdb's processing rather than the paper's. In all, the sample holds 350,000 to 400,000 distinct CDR3 sequences, and around 14% of those were seen once. Of the sample, over 25% is held by the ten largest clones.

Sequencing was done on a sample of blood. The chain is assembled from TRBV5-6 and TRBJ1-1; a stretch of 9 junction bases matches TRBD1. This TCR derives from a woman aged 25 to 39 with Graves' hyperthyroidism. The CDR3 protein: CASSQTGGDTEAFF. Here is the DNA: TGTGCCAGCAGCCAGACAGGGGGGGACACTGAAGCTTTCTTT.